Following are 11 T cell receptor beta chains from one sample sequenced in a study of cytomegalovirus exposure and HLA in healthy donors. PCR involved 60 Vbeta and 13 Jbeta primers. Repertoires were generated with immunoSEQ multiplex PCR, while TCRdb's copy carries only in-frame clones and drops some. Of fewer than 150,000 clones detected, approximately 80% appear once; the ten largest clones hold roughly 4.7%. The source material was PBMCs. The receptors derive from a male donor in good health and CMV-seronegative.

CDR3 bases: TGTGCTAGTGGTTTGAGGACAGGCTCTACCGCCGGGGAGCTGTTTTTT. This gives the protein CASGLRTGSTAGELFF. The chain uses TRBV12-5 and TRBJ2-2; 7 bases match TRBD1. The trim removed 2 bases at V and 6 bases at J, leaving 9 bases unmatched. The CDR3 consists of 16 residues. CDR1 and CDR2 (germline): LGHNT, FRNRAP.

The V call is TRBV10-2, the J call TRBJ1-1, with TRBD1 matching over 8 bases. The trim removed 5 bases at V and 4 bases at J, leaving 3 bases unmatched. CDR1 and CDR2 (germline): WSHSY, SAAADI. The length of the CDR3 is 13 residues. CDR3 sequence reads: CASSITGGTEAFF. CDR3 nucleotides: TGCGCCAGCAGTATTACAGGGGGCACTGAAGCTTTCTTT.

The rearrangement joins TRBV5-1 to TRBJ2-7; perhaps TRBD1 as D (6 bases). The germline V gene encodes CDR1 SGHRS and CDR2 YFSETQ. Trimming pared 7 bases from V and 0 bases from J, leaving 11 bases between. This CDR3 has 13 amino acids. The CDR3 protein is CASGDTSSYEQYF. The CDR3 DNA is TGCGCCAGCGGGGACACGAGCTCCTACGAGCAGTACTTC.

The V gene is TRBV29-1, the J gene TRBJ1-2; 10 nucleotides agree with TRBD1. The V and J ends lost 6 bases and 1 base, in that order; junction bases with no gene match: 5. This CDR3 has 14 amino acids. Germline CDR1 is SQVTM and CDR2 is ANQGSEA. DNA for the CDR3: TGCAGCGTGGGACAGGGGTTTGTTAACTATGGCTACACCTTC. Encoded protein: CSVGQGFVNYGYTF. Combining the CDR3 with reference TRBV29-1 and TRBJ1-2 gives the whole variable domain SAVISQKPSRDICQRGTSLTIQCQVDSQVTMMFWYRQQPGQSLTLIATANQGSEATYESGFVIDKFPISRPNLTFSTLTVSNMSPEDSSIYLCSVGQGFVNYGYTFGSGTRLTVV.

This rearrangement joins TRBV5-1 to TRBJ1-4, with 9 bases fitting TRBD1. V dropped 4 bases and J dropped 7; count of bases not matched to a gene: 5. From germline, CDR1 is SGHRS and CDR2 YFSETQ. This CDR3 comprises 14 residues. CDR3 in amino acids: CASSIGTGSEKLFF. The CDR3 nucleotides read TGCGCCAGCAGCATCGGGACAGGGAGTGAAAAACTGTTTTTT.

The chain employs TRBV10-3 and TRBJ2-1, with 8 bases fitting TRBD2. V shed 11 bases and J 7 bases; nucleotides not matched to a gene: 16. The CDR3 is 15 residues long. CDR1 and CDR2 (germline): ENHRY, SYGVKD. The CDR3 coding sequence is TGTGCCGCGCTTACCCCCGGGGGGGGCGGAAATGAGCAGTTCTTC. As protein: CAALTPGGGGNEQFF.

The chain employs TRBV21-1 and TRBJ1-6; the table's D call, TRBD1, was not checked against the DNA. TRBV21-1 is annotated as a pseudogene. The CDR3 totals 13 residues. CDR3 sequence (DNA): TGTGCCCCCAGAGGGGACAGCTATTCACCCCTCCACTTT. Translated: CAPRGDSYSPLHF.

The V and J genes are TRBV27 and TRBJ1-5, with D possibly TRBD1 on 6 matching bases. This CDR3 is 14 amino acids long. Trimming took off 6 bases at V and 3 bases at J, with 12 bases between the two ends. Per germline, CDR1 MNHEY and CDR2 SMNVEV (reference sequence). The CDR3 loop is CASSHRDTNQPQHF. CDR3 nucleotide sequence: TGTGCCAGCAGCCATCGGGACACCAATCAGCCCCAGCATTTT.

The CDR3 loop reads CASRPTASSYNEQFF. CDR3 nucleotides: TGTGCCAGCAGGCCGACGGCTAGCTCCTACAATGAGCAGTTCTTC. The chain has TRBV7-6 and TRBJ2-1; no firm D call. Germline V CDR1 and CDR2: SGHVS, FNYEAQ. Trimming left V 6 bases short and J 0 bases short, with 12 bases between. The CDR3 runs to 15 residues. The whole variable domain, remainder taken from reference TRBV7-6 and TRBJ2-1, is GAGVSQSPRYKVTKRGQDVALRCDPISGHVSLYWYRQALGQGPEFLTYFNYEAQQDKSGLPNDRFSAERPEGSISTLTIQRTEQRDSAMYRCASRPTASSYNEQFFGPGTRLTVL.

This clone was found a few times. J is TRBJ1-1 and V is TRBV2; TRBD1 aligns across 7 bases. Germline V gene data show CDR1 as SNHLY and CDR2 as FYNNEI. The CDR3 runs 15 residues. V was clipped by 7 bases and J by 1 base; unmatched bases: 9. CDR3 nucleotides: TGTGCCAGCACCCAAGACAGGGTTGGGAACACTGAAGCTTTCTTT. It yields the protein CASTQDRVGNTEAFF.

As for this clone: Sequence at one end of the junction differs from germline and may be a read error. The sample holds other DNA sequences that translate to the same CDR3. The chain joins TRBV7-2 to TRBJ1-1; D remains ambiguous. The CDR3 is 12 residues long. Germline CDR1 SGHTA, CDR2 FQGNSA. CDR3 sequence (DNA): TGTGCCAGCAGCTTCCCCGGGGTTCGGGCTTTCTTC. This codes for CASSFPGVRAFF.